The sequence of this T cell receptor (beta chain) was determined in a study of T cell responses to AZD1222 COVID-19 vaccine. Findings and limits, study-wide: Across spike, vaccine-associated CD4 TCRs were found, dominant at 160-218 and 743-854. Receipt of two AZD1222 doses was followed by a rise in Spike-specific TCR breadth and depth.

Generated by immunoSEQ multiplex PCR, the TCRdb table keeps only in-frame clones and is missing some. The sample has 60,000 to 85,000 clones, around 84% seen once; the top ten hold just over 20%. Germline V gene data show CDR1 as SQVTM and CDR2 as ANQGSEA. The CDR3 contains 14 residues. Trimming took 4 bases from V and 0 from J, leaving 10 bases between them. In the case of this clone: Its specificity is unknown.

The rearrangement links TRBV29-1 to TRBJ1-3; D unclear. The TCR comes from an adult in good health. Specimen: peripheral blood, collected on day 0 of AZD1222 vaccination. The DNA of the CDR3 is TGCAGCGTTGGGGCTCAAACCTCTGGAAACACCATATATTTT. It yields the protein CSVGAQTSGNTIYF.